This record covers a single TCR beta chain. This record comes from a study of blood T cell repertoires in COVID-19. Repertoires were generated with immunoSEQ multiplex PCR, while TCRdb's copy carries only in-frame clones and drops some. This sample has a few hundred thousand clones, with around 88% found just once. Sequenced input: peripheral blood. The clonotype originates from a woman between 45 and 60 years old with acute or convalescent COVID-19.

CDR3 nucleotide sequence: TGTGCCAGCAGCGTAGATCAGGGGGTCGTGAACACTGAAGCTTTCTTT. Translated, it gives CASSVDQGVVNTEAFF. V is TRBV9 and J is TRBJ1-1; 7 bases fit TRBD1. Unmatched junction bases numbered 5, after V lost 0 bases and J lost 0 bases. This CDR3 is built from 16 residues. CDR1 is SGDLS, CDR2 YYNGEE, per germline.